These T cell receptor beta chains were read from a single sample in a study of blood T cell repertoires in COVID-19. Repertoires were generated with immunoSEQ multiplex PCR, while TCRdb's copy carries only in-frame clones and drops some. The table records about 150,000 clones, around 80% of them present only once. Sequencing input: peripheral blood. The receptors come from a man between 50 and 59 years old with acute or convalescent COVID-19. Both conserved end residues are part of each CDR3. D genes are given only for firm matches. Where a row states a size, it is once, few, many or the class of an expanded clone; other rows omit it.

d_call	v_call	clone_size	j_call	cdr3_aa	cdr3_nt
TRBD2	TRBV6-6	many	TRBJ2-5	CASNMGLAGRETQYF	TGTGCCAGCAACATGGGACTAGCGGGGCGGGAGACCCAGTACTTC
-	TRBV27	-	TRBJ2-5	CASSLREWREGEETQYF	TGTGCCAGCAGTTTAAGGGAATGGAGAGAAGGGGAAGAGACCCAGTACTTC
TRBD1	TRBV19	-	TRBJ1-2	CASSIVTGANYGYTF	TGTGCCAGTAGTATAGTAACAGGGGCCAACTATGGCTACACCTTC
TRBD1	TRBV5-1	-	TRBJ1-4	CASSLAGGDEKLFF	TGCGCCAGCAGCTTGGCAGGGGGCGATGAAAAACTGTTTTTT
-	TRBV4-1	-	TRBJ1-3	CASSPPSTGSYGNTIYF	TGCGCCAGCAGCCCTCCCTCAACAGGGAGCTATGGAAACACCATATATTTT
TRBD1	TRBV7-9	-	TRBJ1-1	CASSPGQGGGLAFF	TGTGCCAGCAGCCCCGGACAGGGAGGGGGATTGGCTTTCTTT
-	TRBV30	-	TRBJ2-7	CAWSVRQNEQYF	TGTGCCTGGAGTGTACGACAGAACGAGCAGTACTTC
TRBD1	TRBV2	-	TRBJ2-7	CASSVKQGNYEQYF	TGTGCCAGCAGTGTAAAACAGGGGAACTACGAGCAGTACTTC
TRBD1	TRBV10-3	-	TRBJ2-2	CAITRDRNTGELFF	TGTGCCATCACCCGGGACAGGAACACCGGGGAGCTGTTTTTT
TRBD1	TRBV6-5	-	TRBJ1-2	CASRDRGNYGYTF	TGTGCCAGCAGAGACAGGGGTAACTATGGCTACACCTTC
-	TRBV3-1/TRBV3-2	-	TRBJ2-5	CASSQGGVFREETQYF	TGTGCCAGCAGCCAAGGAGGCGTCTTCAGGGAAGAGACCCAGTACTTC
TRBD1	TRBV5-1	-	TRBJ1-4	CASSFQGGDEKLFF	TGCGCCAGCAGCTTCCAGGGGGGCGATGAAAAACTGTTTTTT
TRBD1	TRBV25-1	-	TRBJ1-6	CASSRTGANSPLHF	TGTGCCAGCAGTAGGACAGGGGCTAATTCACCCCTCCACTTT
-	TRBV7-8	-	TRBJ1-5	CASSSLPGLTSNQPQHF	TGTGCCAGCAGCTCCCTCCCGGGACTGACTAGCAATCAGCCCCAGCATTTT
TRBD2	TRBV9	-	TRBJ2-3	CASSVVGLAGGPSTDTQYF	TGTGCCAGCAGCGTAGTCGGACTAGCGGGGGGGCCTAGCACAGATACGCAGTATTTT
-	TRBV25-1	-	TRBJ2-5	CASSEYQGQETQYF	TGTGCCAGCAGTGAATACCAGGGGCAAGAGACCCAGTACTTC
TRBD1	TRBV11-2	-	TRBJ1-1	CASSFRQGGEAFF	TGTGCCAGCAGCTTCCGGCAGGGGGGTGAAGCTTTCTTT
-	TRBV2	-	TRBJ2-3	CAIKDRGTDTQYF	TGTGCCATCAAAGACCGGGGCACAGATACGCAGTATTTT
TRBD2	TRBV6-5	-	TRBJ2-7	CASYHHAGDSYEQYF	TGTGCCAGCTACCACCACGCGGGAGACTCCTACGAGCAGTACTTC
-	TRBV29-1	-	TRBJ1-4	CSARREESEKLFF	TGCAGCGCCCGCAGGGAGGAGAGTGAAAAACTGTTTTTT
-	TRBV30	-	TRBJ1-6	CAWSEDQVGSPLHF	TGTGCCTGGAGTGAAGACCAGGTGGGTTCACCCCTCCACTTT
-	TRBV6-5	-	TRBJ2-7	CASSRQDAGSYEQYF	TGTGCCAGCAGTCGACAGGATGCAGGATCCTACGAGCAGTACTTC
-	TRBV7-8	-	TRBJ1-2	CASSLGAGMGYTF	TGTGCCAGCAGCTTAGGGGCCGGCATGGGCTACACCTTC